One and the same sample provided the 8 T cell receptor beta chains below, sequenced in a study of blood T cell repertoires in COVID-19. TCRdb's table, derived via immunoSEQ multiplex PCR, lists solely in-frame clones and lacks some. The sample has about 86,000 clones, around four fifths seen once. Sequenced: peripheral blood. Receptor source: a man aged 65 to 79 with acute or convalescent COVID-19.

The CDR3 nucleotides are TGTGCCAGCCTTTGGACAGGGGGCACAGATACGCAGTATTTT. Protein: CASLWTGGTDTQYF. The chain is built from TRBV28 and TRBJ2-3, with 9 bases aligning to TRBD1. The CDR3 has 14 residues. J was trimmed by 1 base and V by 8 bases; bases with no gene match: 4. Germline CDR1 is MDHEN and CDR2 is SYDVKM.

The chain recombines TRBV4-1 with TRBJ2-3, with 7 bases lining up with TRBD1. Germline V CDR1 and CDR2: MGHRA, YSYEKL. CDR3 size: 14 residues. The V gene end was trimmed by 0 bases and the J gene end by 8 bases; junction bases not matched to a gene: 5. Written as DNA, the CDR3 is TGCGCCAGCAGCCAAGACCCTGAGGGGGCTACGCAGTATTTT. Translated: CASSQDPEGATQYF.

The chain joins TRBV19 to TRBJ1-5; D might be TRBD1 (5 bases). The CDR3 sequence is 15 residues long. In germline, CDR1 is LNHDA, CDR2 SQIVND (reference sequence). V lost 7 bases and J 3 bases, leaving 16 bases between the germline ends. CDR3 sequence reads: CASNEAGWYNQPQHF. CDR3 DNA sequence: TGTGCCAGTAATGAGGCAGGGTGGTACAATCAGCCCCAGCATTTT. The full variable domain, its missing parts supplied by reference TRBV19 and TRBJ1-5, is DGGITQSPKYLFRKEGQNVTLSCEQNLNHDAMYWYRQDPGQGLRLIYYSQIVNDFQKGDIAEGYSVSREKKESFPLTVTSAQKNPTAFYLCASNEAGWYNQPQHFGDGTRLSIL.

This clone occurred once. This chain links TRBV5-8 with TRBJ1-4; 7 bases fit TRBD1. Germline CDR1 SGHTS, CDR2 YDEGEE. V dropped 0 bases and J dropped 8; count of bases not matched to a gene: 4. The CDR3 extends over 14 amino acids. This CDR3 is CASSLGQGWEKLFF. CDR3 DNA sequence: TGTGCCAGCAGCTTGGGACAGGGCTGGGAAAAACTGTTTTTT.

This chain links TRBV5-1 with TRBJ1-2; TRBD1 might be the D (6 bases). Germline CDR1 is SGHRS and CDR2 is YFSETQ. The V end lost 4 bases, the J end lost 2 bases, and 9 bases lay between the germline ends. This CDR3 contains 13 residues. CDR3: CASSLQGNYGYTF. CDR3 nucleotides: TGCGCCAGCAGCCTCCAGGGGAACTATGGCTACACCTTC.

This clone was seen just once. This sequence joins TRBV7-8 and TRBJ1-1; D unresolved. V lost 3 bases and J 4 bases, leaving 15 bases between the germline ends. This CDR3 is 15 amino acids long. CDR1 is SGHVS and CDR2 is FQNEAQ in the germline V gene. CDR3 region: CASSFREPPGTEAFF. The CDR3 DNA sequence: TGTGCCAGCAGCTTTCGGGAGCCCCCGGGCACTGAAGCTTTCTTT.

This clone turned up a few times. The chain is built from TRBV27 and TRBJ1-2; D gene ambiguous. Germline V gene lookup returns CDR1 MNHEY and CDR2 SMNVEV (reference sequence). Trimming cost V 2 bases and J 6 bases, with 16 bases left between them. CDR3 length equals 15 residues. For the CDR3, the DNA is TGTGCCAGCAGTTTAAAGGGAGCCAAGCCCGATGGCTACACCTTC. Amino acid sequence: CASSLKGAKPDGYTF.

V gene TRBV5-4 combines with J gene TRBJ2-7; 10 nucleotides align to TRBD1. The V gene end was trimmed by 3 bases and the J gene end by 4 bases; junction bases not matched to a gene: 1. The CDR3 covers 13 residues. CDR1 and CDR2 (germline): SGHNT, YYREEE (reference sequence). CDR3 DNA: TGTGCCAGCAGCTGGGACAGGGGATACGAGCAGTACTTC. Residues: CASSWDRGYEQYF.